The source of this TCR beta chain is a study of blood T cell repertoires in COVID-19. Clones were read by immunoSEQ multiplex PCR, and TCRdb kept only the in-frame ones, dropping some. Seen here are some 250,000 clones, 75% to 90% observed once, and the top ten hold 3% to 4%. The CDR3 loop spans 15 amino acids. Per the germline V gene, CDR1 is SGHVS and CDR2 is FNYEAQ. The V end was cut by 5 bases, the J end by 4 bases, with 14 bases between. This clone was observed once. The specimen sequenced was PBMCs or T cells enriched from blood (not recorded which). This receptor was obtained from a woman between 40 and 55 years old with acute COVID-19. The chain is built from TRBV7-6 and TRBJ1-4; a weak D match, TRBD1 (6 bases). This CDR3 is CASSTRTASNEKLFF. The CDR3, as DNA: TGTGCCAGCAGCACCCGGACAGCCAGTAATGAAAAACTGTTTTTT.